This entry describes one T cell receptor (beta chain). There are a few counts of this clonotype. Its recognized antigen is unknown. It has no much larger one-base neighbor in the sample; base qualities were not kept. CDR1 SGHTA and CDR2 FQGNSA were looked up in the germline V gene. V is pruned by 5 bases and J by 4 bases, leaving 7 bases of the junction without a gene match. The CDR3, from cysteine to phenylalanine, totals 15 residues. The read is trimmed to its CDR3 DNA, 45 bases read in frame from base 1. These data originate in a study of Graves' ophthalmopathy and Graves' hyperthyroidism (dated by TCRdb to the late 2010s). A note on the overall study: Peripheral blood was collected at initial diagnosis, prior to any treatment. A discovery set of 90 to 100 patients (approximately 42 ophthalmopathy, 55 to 65 stable hyperthyroidism) was enrolled to explore V-J signatures distinguishing ophthalmopathy from hyperthyroidism. T-cell repertoires of thyroid tissue and blood were compared in about six hyperthyroidism patients. In total, 135 blood samples were TCR-sequenced: approximately 42 ophthalmopathy, over 70 hyperthyroidism and some 17 hyperthyroidism-to-ophthalmopathy patients. For independent validation, a separate cohort was made up of fewer than 20 hyperthyroidism patients plus 17 patients who later progressed from hyperthyroidism to ophthalmopathy. The study used TCR beta repertoire signatures to distinguish Graves' ophthalmopathy from Graves' hyperthyroidism and to predict progression to ophthalmopathy. Following sample collection, hyperthyroidism patients were given methimazole at a starting dose of 30 mg daily, and ophthalmopathy patients were given high-dose intravenous methylprednisolone. Overall study results and their limits: Most of the expanded thyroid clonotypes with a frequency above 0.001 were also detected in blood, and it was suggested that the thyroid immune response may be reflected by blood repertoires. Sample size was not predetermined statistically, and investigators were not blinded to group allocation. In validation, the model predicted ophthalmopathy progression with about 70% sensitivity and about 73% specificity; fewer than 15 predicted patients were CT-confirmed with GO in a median of 6.5 months. In cross-validation, the 13-signature model distinguished ophthalmopathy from stable hyperthyroidism with around 90% sensitivity and approximately 81% specificity, while in the test set the corresponding values were approximately 80% and 75%.

Patients with ophthalmopathy had moderately to severely active disease, with a Clinical Activity Score of 3 or more, a NOSPECS grade of 4 or more, and a disease duration of less than 3 months. Patients were excluded if they had other autoimmune diseases, uncontrolled infections, pregnancy or lactation. Diagnosis was based on clinical symptoms, serum thyroxine, TRAb, thyroid ultrasound and orbital computed tomography. Ficoll-Paque density gradient centrifugation was used to isolate PBMCs from 10 ml of fresh peripheral blood. Total RNA was extracted using Trizol reagent, and RNA quality was checked on an Agilent 2100 Bioanalyzer. For repertoire sequencing, TCR beta CDR3 regions were amplified from RNA transcripts. The first round was an RT-PCR using HTBI primers with the Qiagen OneStep RT-PCR kit, and this first round was followed by a second-round multiplex PCR, then size selection and purification. Libraries were sequenced on an Illumina HiSeq2000 using paired-end 100 bp reads. The paper's processing steps were these. SOAPnuke was used to process the reads, removing any read that contained adapters or uncalled bases, had a mean Phred below 15, or lacked an exact match to the constant primer or identifier. High-quality paired reads were merged with COPE v1.2.5. Each unique nucleotide sequence was treated as a clonotype, and MiTCR v1.1 was used to align the clonotypes to the IMGT TRB V, D and J references. The analysis was limited to V-J combinations with a frequency above 0.0001, which together covered over 98% of repertoires. For each V-J combination, a TCR clonal expansion and chaos score was defined as the ratio of F50 clonal expansion to chaos observed in the TCRdist matrix. Features were reduced by Welch's t-statistics and random forest to around 14 V-J combinations, which fed a naive Bayes classifier. Thyroid-blood repertoire similarity was quantified with the Morisita-Horn index. TCRdb reprocessing: public reads trimmed at Q25 with fastp, clones called with MiXCR, in-frame beta chains kept. When rows share a CDR3 protein, they turn into one entry using the most common DNA and genes. The V and J calls and clone size come from TCRdb's table, not from the authors' own analysis. The sample table shows almost 750,000 distinct CDR3 sequences, and roughly 40% are seen once. Jointly, the top ten make up approximately 43% of the sample.

The rearrangement combines TRBV7-2 with TRBJ2-7; 11 middle bases align to TRBD2. The TCR was taken from an adult man with Graves' ophthalmopathy. Material: peripheral blood. DNA sequence: TGTGCCAGCAGCCCGAGACTAGCGGGACGGTACGAGCAGTACTTC. Its amino acids are CASSPRLAGRYEQYF. Where the CDR3 stops, the reference TRBV7-2 and TRBJ2-7 genes take over; the full variable domain is GAGVSQSPSNKVTEKGKDVELRCDPISGHTALYWYRQSLGQGLEFLIYFQGNSAPDKSGLPSDRFSAERTGGSVSTLTIQRTQQEDSAVYLCASSPRLAGRYEQYFGPGTRLTVT.